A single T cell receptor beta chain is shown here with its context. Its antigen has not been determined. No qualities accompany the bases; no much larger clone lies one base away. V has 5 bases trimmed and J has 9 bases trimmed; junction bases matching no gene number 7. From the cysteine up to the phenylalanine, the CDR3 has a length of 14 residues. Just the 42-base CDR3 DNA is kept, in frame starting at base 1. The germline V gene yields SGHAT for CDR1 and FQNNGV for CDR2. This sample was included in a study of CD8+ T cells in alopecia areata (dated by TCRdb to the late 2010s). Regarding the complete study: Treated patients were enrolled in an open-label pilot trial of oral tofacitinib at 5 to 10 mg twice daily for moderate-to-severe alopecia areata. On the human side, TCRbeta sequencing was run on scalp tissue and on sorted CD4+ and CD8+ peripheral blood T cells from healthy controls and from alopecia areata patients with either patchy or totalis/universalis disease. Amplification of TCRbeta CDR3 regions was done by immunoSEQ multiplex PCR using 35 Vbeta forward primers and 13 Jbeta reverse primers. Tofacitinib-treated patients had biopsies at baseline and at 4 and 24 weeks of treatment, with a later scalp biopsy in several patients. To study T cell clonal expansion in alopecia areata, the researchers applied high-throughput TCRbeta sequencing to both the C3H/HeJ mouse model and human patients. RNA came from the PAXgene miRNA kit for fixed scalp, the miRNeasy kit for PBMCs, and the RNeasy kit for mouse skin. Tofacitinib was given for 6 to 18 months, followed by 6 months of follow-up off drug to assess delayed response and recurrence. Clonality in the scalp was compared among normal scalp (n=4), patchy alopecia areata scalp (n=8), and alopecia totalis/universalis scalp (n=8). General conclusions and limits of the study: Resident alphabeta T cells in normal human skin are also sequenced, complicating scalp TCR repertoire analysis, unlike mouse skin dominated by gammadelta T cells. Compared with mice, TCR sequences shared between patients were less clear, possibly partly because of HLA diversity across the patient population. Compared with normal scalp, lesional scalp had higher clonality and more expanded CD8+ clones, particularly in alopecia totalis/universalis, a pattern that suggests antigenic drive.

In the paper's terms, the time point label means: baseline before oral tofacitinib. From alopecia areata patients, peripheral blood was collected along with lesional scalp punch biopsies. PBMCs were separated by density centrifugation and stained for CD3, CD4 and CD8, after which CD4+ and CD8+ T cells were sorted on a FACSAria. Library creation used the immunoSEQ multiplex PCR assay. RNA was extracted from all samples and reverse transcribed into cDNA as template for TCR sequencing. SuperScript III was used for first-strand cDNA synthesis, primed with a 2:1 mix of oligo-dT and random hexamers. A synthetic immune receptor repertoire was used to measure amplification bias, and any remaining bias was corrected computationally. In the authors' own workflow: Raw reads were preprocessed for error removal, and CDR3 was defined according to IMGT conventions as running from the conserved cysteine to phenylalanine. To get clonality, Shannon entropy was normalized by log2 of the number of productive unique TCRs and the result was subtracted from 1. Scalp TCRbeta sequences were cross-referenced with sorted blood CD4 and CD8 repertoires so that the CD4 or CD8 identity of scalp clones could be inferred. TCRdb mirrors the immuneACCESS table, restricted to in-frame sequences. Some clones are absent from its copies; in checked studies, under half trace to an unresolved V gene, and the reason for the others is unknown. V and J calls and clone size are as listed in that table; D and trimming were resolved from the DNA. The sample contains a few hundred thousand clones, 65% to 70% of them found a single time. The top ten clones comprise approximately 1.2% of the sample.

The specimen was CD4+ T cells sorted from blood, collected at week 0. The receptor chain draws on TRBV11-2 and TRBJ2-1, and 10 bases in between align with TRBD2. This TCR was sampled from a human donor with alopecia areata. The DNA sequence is TGTGCCAGCAGCCTAGCGGGGGAAAAGAGTGAGCAGTTCTTC. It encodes CASSLAGEKSEQFF.